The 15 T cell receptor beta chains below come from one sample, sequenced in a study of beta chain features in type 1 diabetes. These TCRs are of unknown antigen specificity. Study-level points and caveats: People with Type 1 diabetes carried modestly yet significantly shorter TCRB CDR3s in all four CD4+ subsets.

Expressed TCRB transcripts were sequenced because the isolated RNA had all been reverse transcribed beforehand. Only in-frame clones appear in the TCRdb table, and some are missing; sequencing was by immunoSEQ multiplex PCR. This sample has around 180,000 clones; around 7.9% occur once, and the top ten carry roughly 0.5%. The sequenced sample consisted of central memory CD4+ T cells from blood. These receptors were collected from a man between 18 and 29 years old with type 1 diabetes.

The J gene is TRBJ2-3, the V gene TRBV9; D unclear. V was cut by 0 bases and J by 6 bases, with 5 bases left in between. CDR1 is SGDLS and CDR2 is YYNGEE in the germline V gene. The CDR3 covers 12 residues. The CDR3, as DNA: TGTGCCAGCAGCGTAGCGGTGGATACGCAGTATTTT. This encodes CASSVAVDTQYF.

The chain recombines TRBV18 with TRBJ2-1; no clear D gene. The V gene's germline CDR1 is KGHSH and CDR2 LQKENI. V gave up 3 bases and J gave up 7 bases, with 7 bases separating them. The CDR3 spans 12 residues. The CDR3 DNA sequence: TGTGCCAGCTCACCTCTTGAGAATGAGCAGTTCTTC. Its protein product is CASSPLENEQFF.

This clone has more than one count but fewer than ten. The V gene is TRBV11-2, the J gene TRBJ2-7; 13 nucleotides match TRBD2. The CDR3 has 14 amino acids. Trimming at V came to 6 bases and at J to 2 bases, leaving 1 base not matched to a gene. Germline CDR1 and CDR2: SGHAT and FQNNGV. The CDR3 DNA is TGTGCCAGCAGAGGGACTAGCGGGGCCTACGAGCAGTACTTC. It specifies CASRGTSGAYEQYF.

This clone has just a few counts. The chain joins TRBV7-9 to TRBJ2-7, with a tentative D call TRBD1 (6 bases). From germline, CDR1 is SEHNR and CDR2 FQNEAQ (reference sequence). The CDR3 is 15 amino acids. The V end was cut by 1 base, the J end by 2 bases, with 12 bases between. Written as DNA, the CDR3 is TGTGCCAGCAGCTTAGAGGTACAGGGAGCCTACGAGCAGTACTTC. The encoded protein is CASSLEVQGAYEQYF.

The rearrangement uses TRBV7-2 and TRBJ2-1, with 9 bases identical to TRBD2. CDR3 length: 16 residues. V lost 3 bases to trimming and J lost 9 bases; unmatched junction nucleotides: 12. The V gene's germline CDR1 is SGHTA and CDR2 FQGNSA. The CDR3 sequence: CASSFWGRGGPPEQFF. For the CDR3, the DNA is TGTGCCAGCAGCTTCTGGGGGCGGGGGGGCCCACCTGAGCAGTTCTTC.

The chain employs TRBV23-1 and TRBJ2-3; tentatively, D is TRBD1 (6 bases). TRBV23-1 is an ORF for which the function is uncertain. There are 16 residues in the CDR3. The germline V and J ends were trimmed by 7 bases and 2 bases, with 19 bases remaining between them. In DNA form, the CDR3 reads TGCGCCAGCACTAAATCCGGGACAACTGTCACAGATACGCAGTATTTT. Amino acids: CASTKSGTTVTDTQYF.

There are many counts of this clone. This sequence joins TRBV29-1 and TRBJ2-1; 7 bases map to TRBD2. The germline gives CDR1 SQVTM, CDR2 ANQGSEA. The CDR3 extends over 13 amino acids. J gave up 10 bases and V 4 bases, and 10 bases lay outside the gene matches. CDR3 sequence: CSVARTSPEEQFF. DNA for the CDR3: TGCAGCGTTGCCCGGACTAGTCCCGAGGAGCAGTTCTTC.

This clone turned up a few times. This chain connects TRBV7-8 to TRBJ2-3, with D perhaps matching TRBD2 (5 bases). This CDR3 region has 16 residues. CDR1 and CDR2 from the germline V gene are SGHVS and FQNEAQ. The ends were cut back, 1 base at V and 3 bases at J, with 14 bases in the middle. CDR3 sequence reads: CASSLGPSRRTDTQYF. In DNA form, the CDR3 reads TGTGCCAGCAGCTTAGGTCCTAGCAGGAGAACAGATACGCAGTATTTT.

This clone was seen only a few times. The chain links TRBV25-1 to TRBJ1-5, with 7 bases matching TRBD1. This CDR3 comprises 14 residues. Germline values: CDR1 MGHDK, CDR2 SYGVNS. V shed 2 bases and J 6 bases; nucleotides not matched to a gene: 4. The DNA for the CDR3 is TGTGCCAGCAGTGAAGGAGGGACAGCTCAGCCCCAGCATTTT. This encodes CASSEGGTAQPQHF.

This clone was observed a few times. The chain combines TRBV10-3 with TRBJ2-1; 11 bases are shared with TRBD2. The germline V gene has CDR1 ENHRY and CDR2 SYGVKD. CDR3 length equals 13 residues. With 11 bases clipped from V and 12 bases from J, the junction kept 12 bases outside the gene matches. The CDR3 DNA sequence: TGTGCCCTCTCCGGGACTAGCGGCGGTCTGCAGTTCTTC. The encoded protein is CALSGTSGGLQFF.

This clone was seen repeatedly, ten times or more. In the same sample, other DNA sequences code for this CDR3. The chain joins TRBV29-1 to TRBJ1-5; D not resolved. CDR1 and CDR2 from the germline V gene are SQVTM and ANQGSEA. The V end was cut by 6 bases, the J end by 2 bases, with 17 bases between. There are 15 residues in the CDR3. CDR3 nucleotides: TGCAGCGTCGCGGACGGGGTCCTAGGCAATCAGCCCCAGCATTTT. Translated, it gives CSVADGVLGNQPQHF.

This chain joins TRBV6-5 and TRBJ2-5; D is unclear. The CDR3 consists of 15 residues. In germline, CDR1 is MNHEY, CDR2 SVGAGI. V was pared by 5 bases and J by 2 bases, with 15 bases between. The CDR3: CASSVSWSQQETQYF. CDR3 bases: TGTGCCAGCAGTGTTTCTTGGTCACAACAAGAGACCCAGTACTTC.

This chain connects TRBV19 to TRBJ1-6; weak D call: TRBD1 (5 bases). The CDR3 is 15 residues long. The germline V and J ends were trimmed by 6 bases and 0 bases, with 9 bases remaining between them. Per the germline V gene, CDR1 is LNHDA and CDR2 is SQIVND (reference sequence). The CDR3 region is CASRTGLSYNSPLHF. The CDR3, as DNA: TGTGCCAGTAGGACGGGACTCTCCTATAATTCACCCCTCCACTTT.

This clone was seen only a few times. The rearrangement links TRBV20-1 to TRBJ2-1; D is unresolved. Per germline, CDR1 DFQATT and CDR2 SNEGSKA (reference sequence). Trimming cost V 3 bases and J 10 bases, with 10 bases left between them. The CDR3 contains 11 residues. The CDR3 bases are TGCAGTGCTAGTTCTGCACAAGAGCAGTTCTTC. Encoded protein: CSASSAQEQFF.

The chain's CDR3 is CASRRSGQNQPQHF. Here the CDR3 DNA reads TGTGCCAGCAGGCGGTCGGGACAGAATCAGCCCCAGCATTTT. V and J are TRBV6-1 and TRBJ1-5, with 7 bases matching TRBD1. Trimming at V came to 6 bases and at J to 4 bases, leaving 6 bases not matched to a gene. In germline, CDR1 is MNHNS, CDR2 SASEGT. The CDR3 is 14 residues long.